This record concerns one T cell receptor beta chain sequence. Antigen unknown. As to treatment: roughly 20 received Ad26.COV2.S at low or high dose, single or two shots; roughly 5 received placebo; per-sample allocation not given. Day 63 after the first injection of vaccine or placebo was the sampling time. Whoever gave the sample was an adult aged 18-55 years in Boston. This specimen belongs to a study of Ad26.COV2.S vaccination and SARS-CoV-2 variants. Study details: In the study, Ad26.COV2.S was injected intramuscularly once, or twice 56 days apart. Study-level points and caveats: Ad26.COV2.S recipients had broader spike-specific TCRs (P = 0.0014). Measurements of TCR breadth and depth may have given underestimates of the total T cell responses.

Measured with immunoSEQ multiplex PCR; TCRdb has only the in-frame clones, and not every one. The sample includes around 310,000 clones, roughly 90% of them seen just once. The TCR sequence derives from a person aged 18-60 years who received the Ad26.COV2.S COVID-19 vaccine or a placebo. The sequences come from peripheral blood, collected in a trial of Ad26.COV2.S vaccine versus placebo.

This CDR3 reads CASSARTGITEAFF. CDR3 DNA: TGCGCCAGCAGCGCCCGGACAGGGATAACTGAAGCTTTCTTT. The V and J genes are TRBV4-3 and TRBJ1-1; TRBD1 agrees at 8 bases. V lost 5 bases to trimming and J lost 5 bases; unmatched junction nucleotides: 7. CDR3 length: 14 residues. CDR1 and CDR2 (germline): LGHNA, YSLEER.